The source of this T cell receptor beta chain is a study of T cells after yellow fever vaccination. Whole-study findings and limits: The CD4 and CD8 compartments had a small share of their clonotypes in common.

The junction had 7 bases not matched to a gene; V was cut back by 0 bases and J by 5 bases. This CDR3 is built from 15 residues. Germline CDR1 reads MNHEY; CDR2 reads SVGAGI. The authors made TCR cDNA by 5'RACE template switching, adding a universal primer site and UMIs. From the 5' RACE reads, TCRdb called clonotypes with MiXCR, one entry per CDR3 protein. The sample lists some 120,000 distinct CDR3 sequences, around 7.7% occurring once. The sample holds many counts of this clonotype. The target antigen is unknown. This sample comprised CD4+ T cells sorted from PBMCs, obtained 10 days after the first yellow fever vaccination. This sequence originates from a man younger than 30 who received the YFV17D yellow fever vaccine. The V gene is TRBV6-5, the J gene TRBJ2-7; TRBD1 aligns across 7 bases. CDR3 amino acids: CASSYSGQGDHEQYF. The CDR3 DNA follows: TGTGCCAGCAGTTACTCGGGCCAGGGGGACCACGAGCAGTACTTC.